This T cell receptor beta chain was retrieved from a study of blood T cell repertoires in COVID-19 (dated by TCRdb to about 2020). Concerning the study at large: Samples from collaborators originated in the United States, Italy and Spain and spanned both the acute and convalescent phases of COVID-19. The prospective study material was composed of cDNA or gDNA derived from T cells, B-cell-depleted T cells, or PBMCs. The dataset comprised deeply sampled blood TCRbeta repertoires from subjects exposed to, actively infected with, or recovered from COVID-19. The repertoires were made available in a free public database intended to serve as a resource for research on the immune response to SARS-CoV-2. The samples were drawn from two sources: the first 160 participants of the ongoing ImmuneRACE study, and 1,000 to 1,500 subjects contributed by 6 global collaborators. A de-identified subject ID, COVID-19 status, age in years and sex were almost always included in the sample metadata. Where available, HLA class I and class II types were taken from metadata supplied by the sample provider and were not determined by assay-based typing. On the study overall, not on this receptor specifically: How much clinical and demographic metadata was included differed by source and by participant, and the metadata was provided uncurated.

The immunoSEQ Assay, a bias-controlled multiplex PCR, was used to amplify TCRbeta CDR3 regions from genomic DNA. In the original analysis: The number of nucleated cells in each sample was estimated from the amplification of reference gene primers within the assay. To quantify the absolute abundance of each unique TCRbeta CDR3 rearrangement, sequence reads were collapsed and filtered. Productive Simpson clonality was computed per sample as the square root of Simpson's diversity index over productive rearrangements. As stored in TCRdb, this immuneACCESS dataset retains in-frame rearrangements with V and J assigned. A fraction of the clones does not appear; measured against another copy, unresolved V genes explain less than half of the discrepancy, and the remainder lacks a known reason. The V and J calls and clone size are taken from that table; D and trimming were inferred from the DNA. This sample gives tens of thousands of clones in total; about nine tenths of them show up just once. The ten largest clones take up roughly 7.4% of the sample.

To note about this clone: Its antigen remains undetermined. Base qualities are not at hand, and no much larger clone is one base apart.

Whole blood was collected in K2EDTA tubes by collaborating institutions according to the institutions' own protocols. For TCRbeta analysis, collaborators shipped samples as frozen whole blood, isolated PBMCs, or DNA extracted from either of those sample types. The CDR3 numbers 15 residues from cysteine through phenylalanine. Solely the CDR3 DNA is kept, with 45 bases framed from the first base. Per the germline V gene, MDHEN is the CDR1 and SYDVKM is the CDR2. The junction shows trimming of 6 bases on V and 2 bases on J, plus 16 bases between the germline ends. Sequencing was performed on peripheral blood. This receptor was identified in a man aged 65 to 79 with active COVID-19. In this chain, TRBV28 is recombined with TRBJ1-2, with the D gene call left open. The DNA is TGTGCCAGCAGCTCCAGTCGAGGTGGGAACTATGGCTACACCTTC. It specifies CASSSSRGGNYGYTF.